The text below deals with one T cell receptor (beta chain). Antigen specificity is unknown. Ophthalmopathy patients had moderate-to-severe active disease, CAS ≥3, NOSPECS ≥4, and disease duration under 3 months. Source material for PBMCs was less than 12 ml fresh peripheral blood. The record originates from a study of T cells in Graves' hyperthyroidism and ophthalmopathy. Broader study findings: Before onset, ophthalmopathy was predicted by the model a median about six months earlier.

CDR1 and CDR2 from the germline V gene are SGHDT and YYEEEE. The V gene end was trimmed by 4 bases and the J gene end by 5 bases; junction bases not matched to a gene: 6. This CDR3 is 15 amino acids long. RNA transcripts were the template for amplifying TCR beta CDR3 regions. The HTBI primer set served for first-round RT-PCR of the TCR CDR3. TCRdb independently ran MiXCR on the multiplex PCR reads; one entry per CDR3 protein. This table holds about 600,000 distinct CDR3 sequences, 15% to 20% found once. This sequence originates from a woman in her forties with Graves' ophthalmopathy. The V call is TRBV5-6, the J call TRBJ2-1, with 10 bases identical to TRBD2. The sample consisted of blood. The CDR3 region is CASSPLAGVHNEQFF. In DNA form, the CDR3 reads TGTGCCAGCAGCCCCCTAGCGGGGGTACACAATGAGCAGTTCTTC.